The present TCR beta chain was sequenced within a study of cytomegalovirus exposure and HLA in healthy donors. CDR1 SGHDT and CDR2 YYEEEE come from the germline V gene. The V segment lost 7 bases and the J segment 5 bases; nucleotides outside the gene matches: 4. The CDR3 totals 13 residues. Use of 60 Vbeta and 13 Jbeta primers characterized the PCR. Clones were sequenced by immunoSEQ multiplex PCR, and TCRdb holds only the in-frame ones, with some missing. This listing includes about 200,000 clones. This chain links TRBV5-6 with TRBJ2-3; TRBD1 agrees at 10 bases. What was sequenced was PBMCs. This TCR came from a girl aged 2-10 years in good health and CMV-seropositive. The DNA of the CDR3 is TGTGCCAGCCGACAGGGGGCTTTAGATACGCAGTATTTT. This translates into CASRQGALDTQYF.